The sequence of this T cell receptor beta chain was determined in a study of blood T cell repertoires in COVID-19. Overall study context: Some COVID-19 samples were acute and others convalescent; all came from the United States, Italy and Spain.

Living in about two dozen US areas, the participants were between roughly 18 and 90 years of age. Allocation to cohorts depended on clinical history reported by the participants. TCRdb keeps only in-frame clones here, not all; method: immunoSEQ multiplex PCR. Counted here are 290,000 or so clones, about nine tenths occurring once; the ten biggest clones make up approximately 2.6%. V shed 7 bases and J shed 4 bases, with 14 bases lying between them. The CDR3 length is 14 residues. Per the germline V gene, CDR1 is WSHSY and CDR2 is SAAADI. This chain links TRBV10-2 with TRBJ2-1; D is possibly TRBD1 (5 bases). This TCR derives from a young woman who had recovered from COVID-19. The sequenced sample consisted of PBMCs or T cells enriched from blood (not recorded which). As DNA, the CDR3 is TGCGCCAGCATCGAATTAGGACAATACAATGAGCAGTTCTTC. Protein product: CASIELGQYNEQFF.